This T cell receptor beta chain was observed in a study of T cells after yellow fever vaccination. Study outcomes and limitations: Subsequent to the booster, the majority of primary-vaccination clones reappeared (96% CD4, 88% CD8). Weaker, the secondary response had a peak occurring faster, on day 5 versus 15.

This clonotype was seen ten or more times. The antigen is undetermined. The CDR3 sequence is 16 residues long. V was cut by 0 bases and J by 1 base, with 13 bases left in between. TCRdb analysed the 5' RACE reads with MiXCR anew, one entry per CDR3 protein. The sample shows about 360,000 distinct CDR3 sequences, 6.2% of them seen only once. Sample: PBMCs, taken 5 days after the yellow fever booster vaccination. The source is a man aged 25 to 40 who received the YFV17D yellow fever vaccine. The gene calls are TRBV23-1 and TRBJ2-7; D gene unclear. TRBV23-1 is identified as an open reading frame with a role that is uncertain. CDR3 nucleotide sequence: TGCGCCAGCAGTCAATCTTGCGGTGGTGGATCCTACGAGCAGTACTTC. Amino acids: CASSQSCGGGSYEQYF.